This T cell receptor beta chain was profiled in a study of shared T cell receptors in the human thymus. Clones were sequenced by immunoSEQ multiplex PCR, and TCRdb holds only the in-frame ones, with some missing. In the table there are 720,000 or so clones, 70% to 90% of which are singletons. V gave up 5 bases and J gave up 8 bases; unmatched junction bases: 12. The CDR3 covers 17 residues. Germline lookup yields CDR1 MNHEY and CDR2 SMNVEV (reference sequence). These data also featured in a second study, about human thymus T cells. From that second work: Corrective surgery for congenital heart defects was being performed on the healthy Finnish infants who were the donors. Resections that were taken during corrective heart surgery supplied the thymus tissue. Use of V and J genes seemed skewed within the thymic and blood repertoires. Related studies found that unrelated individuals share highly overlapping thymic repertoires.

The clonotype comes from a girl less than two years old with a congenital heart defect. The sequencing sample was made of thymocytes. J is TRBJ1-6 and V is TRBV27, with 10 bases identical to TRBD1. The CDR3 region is CASSAGPGQGIYSPLHF. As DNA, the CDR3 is TGTGCCAGCAGTGCCGGACCGGGACAGGGGATTTATTCACCCCTCCACTTT.